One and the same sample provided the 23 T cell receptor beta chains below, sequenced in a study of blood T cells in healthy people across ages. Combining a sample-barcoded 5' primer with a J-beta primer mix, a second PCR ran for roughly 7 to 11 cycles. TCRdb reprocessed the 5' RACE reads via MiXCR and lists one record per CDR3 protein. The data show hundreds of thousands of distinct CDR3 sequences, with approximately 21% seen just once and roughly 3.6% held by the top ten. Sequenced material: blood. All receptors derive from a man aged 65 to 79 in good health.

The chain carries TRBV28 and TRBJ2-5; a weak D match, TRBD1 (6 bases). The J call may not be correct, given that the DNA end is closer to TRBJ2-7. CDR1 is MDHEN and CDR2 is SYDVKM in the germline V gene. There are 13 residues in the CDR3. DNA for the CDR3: TGTGCCAGCAGGCGTTCAGGGGTCCACGAGCAGTACTTC. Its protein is CASRRSGVHEQYF.

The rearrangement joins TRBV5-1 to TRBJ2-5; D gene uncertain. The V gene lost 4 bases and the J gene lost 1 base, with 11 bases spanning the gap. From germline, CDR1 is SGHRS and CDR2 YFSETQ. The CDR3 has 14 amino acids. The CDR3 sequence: CASSTASVQETQYF. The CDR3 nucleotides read TGCGCCAGCAGCACCGCCAGCGTCCAAGAGACCCAGTACTTC.

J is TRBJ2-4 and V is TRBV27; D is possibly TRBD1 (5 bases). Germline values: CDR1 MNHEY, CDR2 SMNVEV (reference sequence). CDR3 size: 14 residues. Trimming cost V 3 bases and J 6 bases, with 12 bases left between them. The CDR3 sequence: CASSFSRDANIQYF. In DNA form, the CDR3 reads TGTGCCAGCAGTTTTAGCAGGGATGCAAACATTCAGTACTTC.

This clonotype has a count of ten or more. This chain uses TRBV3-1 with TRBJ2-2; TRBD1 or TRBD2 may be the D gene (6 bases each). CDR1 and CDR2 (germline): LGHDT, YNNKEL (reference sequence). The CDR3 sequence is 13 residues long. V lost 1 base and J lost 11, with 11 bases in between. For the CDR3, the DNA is TGTGCCAGCAGCCAAGGAGGGGGGAGTGAGCTGTTTTTT. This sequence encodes CASSQGGGSELFF. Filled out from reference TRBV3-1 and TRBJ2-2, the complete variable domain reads DTAVSQTPKYLVTQMGNDKSIKCEQNLGHDTMYWYKQDSKKFLKIMFSYNNKELIINETVPNRFSPKSPDKAHLNLHINSLELGDSAVYFCASSQGGGSELFFGEGSRLTVL.

The CDR3 nucleotides are TGTGCCAGCAGTGAACGTGACAGGGGGATTTACGAGCAGTACTTC. It codes for CASSERDRGIYEQYF. The chain is built from TRBV2 and TRBJ2-7; TRBD1 matches at 9 bases. The trim removed 2 bases at V and 4 bases at J, leaving 6 bases unmatched. CDR3 length: 15 residues. Germline CDR1 is SNHLY and CDR2 is FYNNEI.

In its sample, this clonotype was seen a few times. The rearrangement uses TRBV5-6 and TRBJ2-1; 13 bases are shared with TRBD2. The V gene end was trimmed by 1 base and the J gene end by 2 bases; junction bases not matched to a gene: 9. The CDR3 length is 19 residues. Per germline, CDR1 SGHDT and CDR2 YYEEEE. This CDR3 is CASSLFTSGRAIAYNEQFF. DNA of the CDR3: TGTGCCAGCAGCTTGTTCACTAGCGGGAGGGCCATAGCCTACAATGAGCAGTTCTTC.

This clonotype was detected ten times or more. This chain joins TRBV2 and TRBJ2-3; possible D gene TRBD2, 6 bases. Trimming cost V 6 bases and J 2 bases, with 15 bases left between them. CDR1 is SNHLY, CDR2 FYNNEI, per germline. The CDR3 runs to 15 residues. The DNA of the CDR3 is TGTGCCAGCAGAACCGCGGGGCCCTTCACAGATACGCAGTATTTT. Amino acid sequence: CASRTAGPFTDTQYF.

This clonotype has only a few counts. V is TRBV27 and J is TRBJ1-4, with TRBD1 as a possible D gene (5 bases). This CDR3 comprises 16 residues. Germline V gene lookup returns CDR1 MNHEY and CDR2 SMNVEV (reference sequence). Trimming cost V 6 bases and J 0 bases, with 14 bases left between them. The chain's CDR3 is CASSPSDSATNEKLFF. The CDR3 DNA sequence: TGTGCCAGCAGCCCATCAGACAGCGCAACTAATGAAAAACTGTTTTTT.

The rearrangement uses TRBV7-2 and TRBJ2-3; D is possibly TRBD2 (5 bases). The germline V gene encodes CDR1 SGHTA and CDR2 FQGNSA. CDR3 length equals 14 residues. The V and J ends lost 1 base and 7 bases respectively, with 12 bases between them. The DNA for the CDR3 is TGTGCCAGCAGCTTAGGTGGAGGAGGAAATACGCAGTATTTT. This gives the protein CASSLGGGGNTQYF. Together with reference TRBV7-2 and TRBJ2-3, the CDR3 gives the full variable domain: GAGVSQSPSNKVTEKGKDVELRCDPISGHTALYWYRQSLGQGLEFLIYFQGNSAPDKSGLPSDRFSAERTGGSVSTLTIQRTQQEDSAVYLCASSLGGGGNTQYFGPGTRLTVL.

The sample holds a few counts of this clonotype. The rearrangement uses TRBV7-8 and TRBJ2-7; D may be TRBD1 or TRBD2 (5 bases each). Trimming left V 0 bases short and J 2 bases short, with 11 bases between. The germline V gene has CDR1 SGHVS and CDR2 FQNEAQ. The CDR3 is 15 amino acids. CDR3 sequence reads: CASSLAPQGPYEQYF. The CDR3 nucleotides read TGTGCCAGCAGCTTAGCTCCCCAGGGACCCTACGAGCAGTACTTC.

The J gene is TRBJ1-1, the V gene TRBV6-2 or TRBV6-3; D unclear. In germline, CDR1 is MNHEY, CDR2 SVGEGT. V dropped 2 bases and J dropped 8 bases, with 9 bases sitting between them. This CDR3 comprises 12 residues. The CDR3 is CASSYRLGEAFF. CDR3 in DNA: TGTGCCAGCAGTTACAGGCTTGGGGAAGCTTTCTTT.

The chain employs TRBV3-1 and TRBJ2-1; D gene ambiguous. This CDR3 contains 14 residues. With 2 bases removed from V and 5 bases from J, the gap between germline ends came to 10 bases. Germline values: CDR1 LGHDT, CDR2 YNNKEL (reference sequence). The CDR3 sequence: CASSQTNIHNEQFF. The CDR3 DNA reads TGTGCCAGCAGCCAAACTAATATCCACAATGAGCAGTTCTTC.

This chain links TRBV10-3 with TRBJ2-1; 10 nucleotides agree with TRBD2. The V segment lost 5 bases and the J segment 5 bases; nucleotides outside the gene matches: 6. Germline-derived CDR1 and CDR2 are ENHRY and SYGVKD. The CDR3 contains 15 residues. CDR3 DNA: TGTGCCATCAGTCGGACTAGCGGCGATCACAATGAGCAGTTCTTC. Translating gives CAISRTSGDHNEQFF.

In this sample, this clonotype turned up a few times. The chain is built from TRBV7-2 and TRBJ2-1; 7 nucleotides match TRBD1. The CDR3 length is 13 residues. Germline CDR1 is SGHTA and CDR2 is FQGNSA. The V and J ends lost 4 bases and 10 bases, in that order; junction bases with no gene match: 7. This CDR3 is CASSSWTGNEQFF. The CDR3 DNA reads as TGTGCCAGCAGCTCATGGACAGGCAACGAGCAGTTCTTC. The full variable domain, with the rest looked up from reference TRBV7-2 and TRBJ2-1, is GAGVSQSPSNKVTEKGKDVELRCDPISGHTALYWYRQSLGQGLEFLIYFQGNSAPDKSGLPSDRFSAERTGGSVSTLTIQRTQQEDSAVYLCASSSWTGNEQFFGPGTRLTVL.

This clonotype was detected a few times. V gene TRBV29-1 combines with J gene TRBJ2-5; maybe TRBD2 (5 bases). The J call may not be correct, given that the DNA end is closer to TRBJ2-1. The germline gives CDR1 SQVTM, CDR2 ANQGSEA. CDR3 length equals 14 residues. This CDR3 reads CSVDGRHTGNEQFF. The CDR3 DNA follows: TGCAGCGTTGATGGCCGGCACACGGGGAATGAGCAGTTCTTC.

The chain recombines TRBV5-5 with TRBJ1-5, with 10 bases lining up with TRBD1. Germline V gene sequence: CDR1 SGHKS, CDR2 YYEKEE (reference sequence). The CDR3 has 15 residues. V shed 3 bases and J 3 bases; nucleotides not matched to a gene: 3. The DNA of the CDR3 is TGTGCCAGCAGCTGGACAGGGGGAAACAATCAGCCCCAGCATTTT. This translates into CASSWTGGNNQPQHF.

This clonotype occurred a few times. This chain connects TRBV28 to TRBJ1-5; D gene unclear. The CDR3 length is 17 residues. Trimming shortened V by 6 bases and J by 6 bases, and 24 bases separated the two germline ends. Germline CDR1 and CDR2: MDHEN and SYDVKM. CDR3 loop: CASSHPRGYDLIQPQHF. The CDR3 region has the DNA TGTGCCAGCAGCCACCCCCGAGGATACGATTTGATTCAGCCCCAGCATTTT.

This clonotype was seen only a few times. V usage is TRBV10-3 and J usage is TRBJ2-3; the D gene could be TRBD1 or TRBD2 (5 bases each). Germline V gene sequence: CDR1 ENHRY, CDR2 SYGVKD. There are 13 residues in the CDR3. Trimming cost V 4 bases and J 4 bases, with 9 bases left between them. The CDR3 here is CAISGQGADTQYF. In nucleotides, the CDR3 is TGTGCCATCAGTGGGCAGGGAGCAGATACGCAGTATTTT.

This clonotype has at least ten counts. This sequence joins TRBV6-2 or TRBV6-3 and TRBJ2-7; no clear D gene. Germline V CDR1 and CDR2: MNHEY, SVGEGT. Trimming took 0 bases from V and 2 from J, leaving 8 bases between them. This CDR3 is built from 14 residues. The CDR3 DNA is TGTGCCAGCAGTTACTCGGTTGGTGCCTACGAGCAGTACTTC. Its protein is CASSYSVGAYEQYF.

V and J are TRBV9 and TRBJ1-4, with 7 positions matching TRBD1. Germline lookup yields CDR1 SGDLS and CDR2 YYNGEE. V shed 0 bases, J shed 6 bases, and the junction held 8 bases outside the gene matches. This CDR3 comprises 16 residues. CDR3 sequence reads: CASSVAPGGADEKLFF. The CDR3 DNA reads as TGTGCCAGCAGCGTAGCCCCAGGGGGGGCGGATGAAAAACTGTTTTTT.

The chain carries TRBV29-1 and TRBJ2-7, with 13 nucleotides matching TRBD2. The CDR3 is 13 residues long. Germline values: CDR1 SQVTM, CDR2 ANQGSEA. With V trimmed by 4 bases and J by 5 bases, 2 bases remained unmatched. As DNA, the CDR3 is TGCAGCGTTGGCGGGACTAGCGGGAACGAGCAGTACTTC. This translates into CSVGGTSGNEQYF.

The CDR3, as DNA: TGTGCCAGCAGTCAGCAGGAGGGCCTTTACGAGCAGTACTTC. Its protein is CASSQQEGLYEQYF. This chain links TRBV27 with TRBJ2-7, with D tentatively TRBD2 (6 bases). The CDR3 runs to 14 residues. V was pared by 5 bases and J by 4 bases, with 15 bases between. Looked up from germline, CDR1 is MNHEY and CDR2 is SMNVEV (reference sequence).

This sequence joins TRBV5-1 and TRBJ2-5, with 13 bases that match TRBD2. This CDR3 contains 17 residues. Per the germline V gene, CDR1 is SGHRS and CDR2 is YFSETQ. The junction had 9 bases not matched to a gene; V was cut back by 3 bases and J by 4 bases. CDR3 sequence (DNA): TGCGCCAGCAGCTCGGCGGGGACTAGCGGGATTCGAGAGACCCAGTACTTC. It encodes CASSSAGTSGIRETQYF.